The next 25 T cell receptor beta chains were all read from a single sample in a study of T cell responses to AZD1222 COVID-19 vaccine. Measured with immunoSEQ multiplex PCR; TCRdb has only the in-frame clones, and not every one. This table has roughly 120,000 clones, approximately 90% appearing once. This material consisted of peripheral blood, taken 28 days after the second AZD1222 dose. The receptors originated from an adult who received the AZD1222 COVID-19 vaccine.

The rearrangement joins TRBV28 to TRBJ1-5, with 7 positions matching TRBD1. The CDR3 length is 19 residues. Germline CDR1 is MDHEN and CDR2 is SYDVKM. V lost 6 bases to trimming and J lost 0 bases; unmatched junction nucleotides: 17. The CDR3 DNA reads TGTGCCAGCAGACCCTTGACAGGGTTAGGGGTCTATAGCAATCAGCCCCAGCATTTT. Translating it yields CASRPLTGLGVYSNQPQHF.

The J gene is TRBJ2-7, the V gene TRBV12-3 or TRBV12-4; a possible D gene is TRBD2 (6 bases). Trimming removed 7 bases at V and 4 bases at J, with 14 bases between. The CDR3 has 13 residues. In DNA, the CDR3 is TGTGCCAGCACCCCGGGTAGCGGTTACGAGCAGTACTTC. Amino acids: CASTPGSGYEQYF.

This chain joins TRBV18 and TRBJ2-3; D remains ambiguous. CDR1 is KGHSH and CDR2 is LQKENI in the germline V gene. Trimming pared 3 bases from V and 7 bases from J, leaving 11 bases between. CDR3 length: 13 residues. In nucleotides, the CDR3 is TGTGCCAGCTCACCGCCGTCATATAATACGCAGTATTTT. Its protein is CASSPPSYNTQYF.

The chain combines TRBV5-5 with TRBJ2-7; 9 bases fit TRBD2. The germline CDR1 and CDR2 sequences are SGHKS and YYEKEE (reference sequence). This CDR3 region has 19 residues. Trimming at V came to 1 base and at J to 3 bases, leaving 17 bases not matched to a gene. The CDR3 sequence is CASSLLPPRASGDIYEQYF. The CDR3 DNA reads as TGTGCCAGCAGCTTGTTACCCCCCCGGGCTAGCGGGGACATCTACGAGCAGTACTTC.

This clone was seen only a few times. The genes are TRBV4-1 and TRBJ2-7; 7 bases map to TRBD2. Germline CDR1 is MGHRA and CDR2 is YSYEKL. This CDR3 comprises 17 residues. Trimming removed 0 bases from V and 1 base from J; junction bases left unmatched: 9. The CDR3 DNA reads as TGCGCCAGCAGCCAAGAGGGTAGGACTAGTATTTCCTACGAGCAGTACTTC. Encoded protein: CASSQEGRTSISYEQYF.

The chain couples TRBV6-6 to TRBJ1-2; no definite D call. CDR1 and CDR2 (germline): MNHNY, SVGAGI (reference sequence). The CDR3 consists of 15 residues. V was trimmed by 2 bases and J by 4 bases, leaving 14 bases between them. DNA of the CDR3: TGTGCCAGCAGTTACGGAGATAGGTATAGCTATGGCTACACCTTC. It is translated as CASSYGDRYSYGYTF.

This clone appeared a few times. The chain joins TRBV6-4 to TRBJ1-2, with D tentatively TRBD1 (5 bases). Germline V gives CDR1 MRHNA, CDR2 SNTAGT. CDR3 length equals 14 residues. V was pared by 6 bases and J by 3 bases, with 14 bases between. CDR3 nucleotides: TGTGCCAGCAGCGCGCAGGGTTTCCACTATGGCTACACCTTC. Translating gives CASSAQGFHYGYTF.

V and J are TRBV5-1 and TRBJ1-1; TRBD1 is a possible D gene (5 bases). This CDR3 has 15 residues. In germline, CDR1 is SGHRS, CDR2 YFSETQ. Trimming pared 1 base from V and 3 bases from J, leaving 13 bases between. The CDR3 region is CASSLYDGAYTEAFF. CDR3 in DNA: TGCGCCAGCAGCTTGTACGACGGGGCATACACTGAAGCTTTCTTT.

The CDR3 DNA sequence: TGCGCCAGCAGCCAAGATGGGACCCAGAATGAAAAACTGTTTTTT. Translated, it gives CASSQDGTQNEKLFF. V gene TRBV4-1 combines with J gene TRBJ1-4; tentative D call: TRBD1 (5 bases). Germline assignment: CDR1 MGHRA and CDR2 YSYEKL. This CDR3 spans 15 amino acids. V was cut by 0 bases and J by 5 bases, with 10 bases left in between.

The chain carries TRBV3-1 (or the pseudogene TRBV3-2) and TRBJ1-6, with 7 bases matching TRBD1. Germline V gene lookup returns CDR1 LGHDT and CDR2 YNNKEL (reference sequence). CDR3 length equals 17 residues. With V trimmed by 4 bases and J by 0 bases, 6 bases remained unmatched. For the CDR3, the DNA is TGTGCCAGCAGCCCAAGGGACAGCCGCTCCTATAATTCACCCCTCCACTTT. As protein: CASSPRDSRSYNSPLHF.

The rearrangement links TRBV9 to TRBJ2-1; D assignment may be TRBD1 or TRBD2 (6 bases each). V shed 0 bases and J shed 0 bases, with 10 bases lying between them. The CDR3 sequence is 16 residues long. Germline CDR1 is SGDLS and CDR2 is YYNGEE. CDR3 in amino acids: CASSVDGGLSYNEQFF. The CDR3 DNA sequence: TGTGCCAGCAGCGTAGACGGGGGCCTCTCCTACAATGAGCAGTTCTTC.

The chain uses TRBV19 and TRBJ1-5, with 9 positions matching TRBD1. There are 15 residues in the CDR3. Germline V gene lookup returns CDR1 LNHDA and CDR2 SQIVND (reference sequence). Unmatched junction bases numbered 8, after V lost 5 bases and J lost 6 bases. CDR3 protein: CASSAGTGRSQPQHF. CDR3 sequence (DNA): TGTGCCAGTAGTGCCGGGACAGGGCGTAGTCAGCCCCAGCATTTT.

This rearrangement joins TRBV18 to TRBJ1-5; 9 bases fit TRBD1. Germline lookup yields CDR1 KGHSH and CDR2 LQKENI. The CDR3 spans 17 residues. V shed 4 bases, J shed 0 bases, and the junction held 7 bases outside the gene matches. Written as DNA, the CDR3 is TGTGCCAGCTCACTCAGACAGGGGGGGGATAGCAATCAGCCCCAGCATTTT. Protein: CASSLRQGGDSNQPQHF.

The chain carries TRBV5-1 and TRBJ2-6; D uncertain. V lost 3 bases and J 0 bases, leaving 4 bases between the germline ends. Germline V lookup: CDR1 SGHRS, CDR2 YFSETQ. The CDR3 length is 14 residues. The CDR3 here is CASSSGSGANVLTF. CDR3 nucleotide sequence: TGCGCCAGCAGCTCCGGCTCTGGGGCCAACGTCCTGACTTTC.

About this clone: The DNA is omitted, as the CDR3 cannot be located on it reliably, and the CDR3 follows TCRdb's listing. The chain has TRBV21-1 and TRBJ2-7; the table's D call, TRBD2, has no DNA check behind it. TRBV21-1 is described as a pseudogene. The CDR3 extends over 18 residues, inclusive of both ends. CDR3 in amino acids: CASSKERWASGSLYEQYF.

This sequence joins TRBV10-3 and TRBJ2-7; D call uncertain. Trimming stripped 0 bases from V and 6 bases from J, with 9 bases between. Germline CDR1 ENHRY, CDR2 SYGVKD. This CDR3 has 13 amino acids. The chain's CDR3 is CAISESSGSEQYF. CDR3 nucleotides: TGTGCCATCAGTGAGTCCTCTGGGTCCGAGCAGTACTTC.

The chain employs TRBV4-3 and TRBJ1-6; D is undetermined. V was trimmed by 0 bases and J by 4 bases, leaving 4 bases between them. The CDR3 is 14 amino acids. Per the germline V gene, CDR1 is LGHNA and CDR2 is YSLEER. The CDR3 sequence is CASSQDPYNSPLHF. The CDR3 coding sequence is TGCGCCAGCAGCCAAGACCCATATAATTCACCCCTCCACTTT.

This sequence joins TRBV19 and TRBJ1-4, with 10 positions matching TRBD1. Germline CDR1 and CDR2: LNHDA and SQIVND (reference sequence). CDR3 size: 13 residues. J was trimmed by 7 bases and V by 9 bases; bases with no gene match: 5. CDR3: CASQWDRGEKLFF. CDR3 DNA: TGTGCCAGCCAGTGGGACAGGGGTGAAAAACTGTTTTTT.

The chain uses TRBV7-6 and TRBJ2-5, with 9 bases lining up with TRBD1. The CDR3 extends over 15 amino acids. V lost 2 bases to trimming and J lost 4 bases; unmatched junction nucleotides: 5. CDR1 is SGHVS, CDR2 FNYEAQ, per germline. This chain's CDR3 is CASSLWTGDRETQYF. CDR3 sequence (DNA): TGTGCCAGCAGCTTATGGACAGGGGATCGAGAGACCCAGTACTTC.

The chain combines TRBV9 with TRBJ1-3; tentative D call: TRBD1 (5 bases). Deletions cut 3 bases from V and 0 bases from J, with 10 bases between. This CDR3 has 15 amino acids. Per the germline V gene, CDR1 is SGDLS and CDR2 is YYNGEE. The CDR3: CASSDGTVSGNTIYF. The CDR3 nucleotides are TGTGCCAGCAGCGACGGGACGGTCTCTGGAAACACCATATATTTT.

This rearrangement joins TRBV4-3 to TRBJ2-2; no definite D call. There are 16 residues in the CDR3. Trimming left V 0 bases short and J 2 bases short, with 10 bases between. Germline V gives CDR1 LGHNA, CDR2 YSLEER. CDR3: CASSQEYGDNTGELFF. The CDR3 coding sequence is TGCGCCAGCAGCCAAGAGTACGGTGATAACACCGGGGAGCTGTTTTTT.

This clone was counted a few times. J is TRBJ1-5 and V is TRBV6-2 or TRBV6-3; no reliable D call. This CDR3 is built from 16 residues. Germline V gene lookup returns CDR1 MNHEY and CDR2 SVGEGT. The V end lost 8 bases, the J end lost 4 bases, and 21 bases lay between the germline ends. The CDR3 sequence: CASRPGRSLENQPQHF. CDR3 nucleotides: TGTGCCAGCCGCCCCGGCCGTTCTTTGGAAAATCAGCCCCAGCATTTT.

The V gene is TRBV2, the J gene TRBJ1-5, with D unresolved. Germline CDR1 reads SNHLY; CDR2 reads FYNNEI. V lost 5 bases and J 7 bases, leaving 12 bases between the germline ends. The CDR3 consists of 13 residues. CDR3 in DNA: TGTGCCAGCAGTCAAGGGTTAGGACAGCCCCAGCATTTT. It yields the protein CASSQGLGQPQHF. Drawing the rest from reference TRBV2 and TRBJ1-5, the complete variable domain is EPEVTQTPSHQVTQMGQEVILRCVPISNHLYFYWYRQILGQKVEFLVSFYNNEISEKSEIFDDQFSVERPDGSNFTLKIRSTKLEDSAMYFCASSQGLGQPQHFGDGTRLSIL.

Only one count was recorded for this clone. This chain connects TRBV24-1 to TRBJ2-3; the match to TRBD1 covers 10 bases. Per the germline V gene, CDR1 is KGHDR and CDR2 is SFDVKD. J gave up 4 bases and V 5 bases, and 2 bases lay outside the gene matches. The CDR3 contains 14 residues. The DNA of the CDR3 is TGTGCCACCAGTGGACAGGGGGCATCAGATACGCAGTATTTT. Translated: CATSGQGASDTQYF.

DNA for the CDR3: TGCGCCAGCAGCTTGAAGGGACAGGGCGGTTCACCCCTCCACTTT. It translates to CASSLKGQGGSPLHF. The chain has TRBV5-1 and TRBJ1-6; TRBD1 aligns across 9 bases. Germline CDR1 SGHRS, CDR2 YFSETQ. The CDR3 is made up of 15 amino acids. The V gene end was trimmed by 1 base and the J gene end by 9 bases; junction bases not matched to a gene: 5. The full variable domain, with the rest looked up from reference TRBV5-1 and TRBJ1-6, is KAGVTQTPRYLIKTRGQQVTLSCSPISGHRSVSWYQQTPGQGLQFLFEYFSETQRNKGNFPGRFSGRQFSNSRSEMNVSTLELGDSALYLCASSLKGQGGSPLHFGNGTRLTVT.